This entry describes one T cell receptor beta chain. Its antigen remains unknown. This was the immunoSEQ version 4 assay in survey mode. Sequenced by immunoSEQ multiplex PCR; TCRdb stores in-frame clones only, minus some. The table shows roughly 64,000 clones, with about 81% occurring only once. Cells were stimulated with overlapping HIV-1 Gag 15-mer peptides. CD40L/CD69 double-negative CD45RO-high memory CD4+ T cells were collected. PBMCs were depleted of CD8+ T cells before stimulation. The sample is drawn from a study of persistence of HIV-infected CD4 T cells. Overall study context: Donors were ART-treated; their CMV- and Gag-responding CD4+ T cells were isolated.

Study outcomes and limitations: Antigen-responding cells were enriched for degenerate expanded CDR3beta sequences.

This CDR3 contains 16 residues. V shed 1 base and J 2 bases; nucleotides not matched to a gene: 4. The germline V gene encodes CDR1 MGHDK and CDR2 SYGVNS. The receptor comes from an adult man with HIV who was CMV-seropositive. J is TRBJ2-1 and V is TRBV25-1, with 8 bases aligning to TRBD1. The sequences come from CD4+ T cells sorted from PBMCs after 18-hour stimulation, collected from a patient who received antiretroviral therapy. CDR3 protein: CASSELGTGAYNEQFF. The DNA of the CDR3 is TGTGCCAGCAGTGAATTGGGGACAGGCGCCTACAATGAGCAGTTCTTC.